This entry lists 9 T cell receptor beta chains sequenced from one sample in a study of cytomegalovirus exposure and HLA in healthy donors. The primer mix had 60 Vbeta and 13 Jbeta primers. The data were produced by immunoSEQ multiplex PCR, yet TCRdb's version contains in-frame clones alone and is incomplete. The sample yields 55,000 to 80,000 clones, approximately 70% seen once. What was sequenced was PBMCs. Receptors were obtained from a man in his forties in good health and CMV-seropositive.

This chain uses TRBV19 with TRBJ2-3, with 9 positions matching TRBD1. The J segment lost 4 bases and the V segment lost 5 bases, leaving 7 bases of the junction unmatched. The CDR3 is made up of 15 amino acids. The germline V gene encodes CDR1 LNHDA and CDR2 SQIVND (reference sequence). CDR3 region: CASSGRQGVADTQYF. The DNA of the CDR3 is TGTGCCAGTAGTGGGAGACAGGGGGTTGCAGATACGCAGTATTTT. Based on the CDR3 plus reference TRBV19 and TRBJ2-3, the full variable domain is DGGITQSPKYLFRKEGQNVTLSCEQNLNHDAMYWYRQDPGQGLRLIYYSQIVNDFQKGDIAEGYSVSREKKESFPLTVTSAQKNPTAFYLCASSGRQGVADTQYFGPGTRLTVL.

The chain recombines TRBV11-3 with TRBJ1-2, with 7 bases aligning to TRBD1. The CDR3 length is 15 residues. Per the germline V gene, CDR1 is SGHNT and CDR2 is YENEEA. With 5 bases clipped from V and 2 bases from J, the junction kept 8 bases outside the gene matches. Here the CDR3 DNA reads TGTGCCAGCAGCCTAACAGGGGTGGCCAACTATGGCTACACCTTC. It yields the protein CASSLTGVANYGYTF.

This clone occurred a few times. V and J are TRBV7-9 and TRBJ1-4, with a tentative D call TRBD1 (5 bases). V was trimmed by 3 bases and J by 2 bases, leaving 7 bases between them. This CDR3 has 14 amino acids. In germline, CDR1 is SEHNR, CDR2 FQNEAQ (reference sequence). CDR3 residues: CASSLAGTNEKLFF. CDR3 coding DNA: TGTGCCAGCAGCTTGGCAGGGACTAATGAAAAACTGTTTTTT.

The chain uses TRBV25-1 and TRBJ1-2, with 7 positions matching TRBD1. The trim removed 2 bases at V and 4 bases at J, leaving 7 bases unmatched. The CDR3 runs to 15 residues. Germline V gives CDR1 MGHDK, CDR2 SYGVNS. In DNA, the CDR3 is TGTGCCAGCAGTGAAGGGGACAGATGGGTCTATGGCTACACCTTC. Its translation: CASSEGDRWVYGYTF.

CDR3 sequence reads: CASSPGLAGGRFEQFF. CDR3 nucleotide sequence: TGTGCCAGCAGCCCTGGACTAGCGGGGGGCCGGTTCGAGCAGTTCTTC. This rearrangement joins TRBV5-4 to TRBJ2-1, with TRBD2 matching 14 bases. Germline trimming cut 4 bases from V and 10 bases from J; bases unmatched to any gene: 10. This CDR3 has 16 amino acids. CDR1 and CDR2 (germline): SGHNT, YYREEE (reference sequence).

This chain joins TRBV2 and TRBJ1-6; a possible D gene is TRBD1 (6 bases). Germline CDR1 is SNHLY and CDR2 is FYNNEI. Trimming cost V 2 bases and J 7 bases, with 9 bases left between them. There are 14 residues in the CDR3. The DNA of the CDR3 is TGTGCCAGCAGTGAACGGCAGGGGAATTCACCCCTCCACTTT. It specifies CASSERQGNSPLHF.

This chain links TRBV6-5 with TRBJ2-7, with TRBD2 matching 10 bases. Germline V CDR1 and CDR2: MNHEY, SVGAGI. Germline trimming cut 7 bases from V and 1 base from J; bases unmatched to any gene: 4. This CDR3 region has 14 residues. CDR3 nucleotide sequence: TGTGCCAGCATGGCTAGCGGGGGTTCCTACGAGCAGTACTTC. Translated, it gives CASMASGGSYEQYF.

This chain joins TRBV5-1 and TRBJ1-4; perhaps TRBD1 as D (6 bases). Germline V lookup: CDR1 SGHRS, CDR2 YFSETQ. The CDR3 has 14 residues. The V end was cut by 4 bases, the J end by 4 bases, with 11 bases between. CDR3 in amino acids: CASSPGQRNEKLFF. DNA of the CDR3: TGCGCCAGCAGCCCCGGACAGCGTAATGAAAAACTGTTTTTT. Based on the CDR3 plus reference TRBV5-1 and TRBJ1-4, the full variable domain is KAGVTQTPRYLIKTRGQQVTLSCSPISGHRSVSWYQQTPGQGLQFLFEYFSETQRNKGNFPGRFSGRQFSNSRSEMNVSTLELGDSALYLCASSPGQRNEKLFFGSGTQLSVL.

To note about this clone: In the same sample, other DNA sequences code for this CDR3. Here the CDR3 reads CASSQRHRAAYEQYF. CDR3 nucleotides: TGTGCCAGCAGTCAGAGGCACAGGGCGGCCTACGAGCAGTACTTC. This rearrangement joins TRBV11-3 to TRBJ2-7, with a tentative D call TRBD1 (6 bases). The CDR3 has 15 residues. From germline, CDR1 is SGHNT and CDR2 YENEEA. V was cut by 6 bases and J by 2 bases, with 17 bases left in between.